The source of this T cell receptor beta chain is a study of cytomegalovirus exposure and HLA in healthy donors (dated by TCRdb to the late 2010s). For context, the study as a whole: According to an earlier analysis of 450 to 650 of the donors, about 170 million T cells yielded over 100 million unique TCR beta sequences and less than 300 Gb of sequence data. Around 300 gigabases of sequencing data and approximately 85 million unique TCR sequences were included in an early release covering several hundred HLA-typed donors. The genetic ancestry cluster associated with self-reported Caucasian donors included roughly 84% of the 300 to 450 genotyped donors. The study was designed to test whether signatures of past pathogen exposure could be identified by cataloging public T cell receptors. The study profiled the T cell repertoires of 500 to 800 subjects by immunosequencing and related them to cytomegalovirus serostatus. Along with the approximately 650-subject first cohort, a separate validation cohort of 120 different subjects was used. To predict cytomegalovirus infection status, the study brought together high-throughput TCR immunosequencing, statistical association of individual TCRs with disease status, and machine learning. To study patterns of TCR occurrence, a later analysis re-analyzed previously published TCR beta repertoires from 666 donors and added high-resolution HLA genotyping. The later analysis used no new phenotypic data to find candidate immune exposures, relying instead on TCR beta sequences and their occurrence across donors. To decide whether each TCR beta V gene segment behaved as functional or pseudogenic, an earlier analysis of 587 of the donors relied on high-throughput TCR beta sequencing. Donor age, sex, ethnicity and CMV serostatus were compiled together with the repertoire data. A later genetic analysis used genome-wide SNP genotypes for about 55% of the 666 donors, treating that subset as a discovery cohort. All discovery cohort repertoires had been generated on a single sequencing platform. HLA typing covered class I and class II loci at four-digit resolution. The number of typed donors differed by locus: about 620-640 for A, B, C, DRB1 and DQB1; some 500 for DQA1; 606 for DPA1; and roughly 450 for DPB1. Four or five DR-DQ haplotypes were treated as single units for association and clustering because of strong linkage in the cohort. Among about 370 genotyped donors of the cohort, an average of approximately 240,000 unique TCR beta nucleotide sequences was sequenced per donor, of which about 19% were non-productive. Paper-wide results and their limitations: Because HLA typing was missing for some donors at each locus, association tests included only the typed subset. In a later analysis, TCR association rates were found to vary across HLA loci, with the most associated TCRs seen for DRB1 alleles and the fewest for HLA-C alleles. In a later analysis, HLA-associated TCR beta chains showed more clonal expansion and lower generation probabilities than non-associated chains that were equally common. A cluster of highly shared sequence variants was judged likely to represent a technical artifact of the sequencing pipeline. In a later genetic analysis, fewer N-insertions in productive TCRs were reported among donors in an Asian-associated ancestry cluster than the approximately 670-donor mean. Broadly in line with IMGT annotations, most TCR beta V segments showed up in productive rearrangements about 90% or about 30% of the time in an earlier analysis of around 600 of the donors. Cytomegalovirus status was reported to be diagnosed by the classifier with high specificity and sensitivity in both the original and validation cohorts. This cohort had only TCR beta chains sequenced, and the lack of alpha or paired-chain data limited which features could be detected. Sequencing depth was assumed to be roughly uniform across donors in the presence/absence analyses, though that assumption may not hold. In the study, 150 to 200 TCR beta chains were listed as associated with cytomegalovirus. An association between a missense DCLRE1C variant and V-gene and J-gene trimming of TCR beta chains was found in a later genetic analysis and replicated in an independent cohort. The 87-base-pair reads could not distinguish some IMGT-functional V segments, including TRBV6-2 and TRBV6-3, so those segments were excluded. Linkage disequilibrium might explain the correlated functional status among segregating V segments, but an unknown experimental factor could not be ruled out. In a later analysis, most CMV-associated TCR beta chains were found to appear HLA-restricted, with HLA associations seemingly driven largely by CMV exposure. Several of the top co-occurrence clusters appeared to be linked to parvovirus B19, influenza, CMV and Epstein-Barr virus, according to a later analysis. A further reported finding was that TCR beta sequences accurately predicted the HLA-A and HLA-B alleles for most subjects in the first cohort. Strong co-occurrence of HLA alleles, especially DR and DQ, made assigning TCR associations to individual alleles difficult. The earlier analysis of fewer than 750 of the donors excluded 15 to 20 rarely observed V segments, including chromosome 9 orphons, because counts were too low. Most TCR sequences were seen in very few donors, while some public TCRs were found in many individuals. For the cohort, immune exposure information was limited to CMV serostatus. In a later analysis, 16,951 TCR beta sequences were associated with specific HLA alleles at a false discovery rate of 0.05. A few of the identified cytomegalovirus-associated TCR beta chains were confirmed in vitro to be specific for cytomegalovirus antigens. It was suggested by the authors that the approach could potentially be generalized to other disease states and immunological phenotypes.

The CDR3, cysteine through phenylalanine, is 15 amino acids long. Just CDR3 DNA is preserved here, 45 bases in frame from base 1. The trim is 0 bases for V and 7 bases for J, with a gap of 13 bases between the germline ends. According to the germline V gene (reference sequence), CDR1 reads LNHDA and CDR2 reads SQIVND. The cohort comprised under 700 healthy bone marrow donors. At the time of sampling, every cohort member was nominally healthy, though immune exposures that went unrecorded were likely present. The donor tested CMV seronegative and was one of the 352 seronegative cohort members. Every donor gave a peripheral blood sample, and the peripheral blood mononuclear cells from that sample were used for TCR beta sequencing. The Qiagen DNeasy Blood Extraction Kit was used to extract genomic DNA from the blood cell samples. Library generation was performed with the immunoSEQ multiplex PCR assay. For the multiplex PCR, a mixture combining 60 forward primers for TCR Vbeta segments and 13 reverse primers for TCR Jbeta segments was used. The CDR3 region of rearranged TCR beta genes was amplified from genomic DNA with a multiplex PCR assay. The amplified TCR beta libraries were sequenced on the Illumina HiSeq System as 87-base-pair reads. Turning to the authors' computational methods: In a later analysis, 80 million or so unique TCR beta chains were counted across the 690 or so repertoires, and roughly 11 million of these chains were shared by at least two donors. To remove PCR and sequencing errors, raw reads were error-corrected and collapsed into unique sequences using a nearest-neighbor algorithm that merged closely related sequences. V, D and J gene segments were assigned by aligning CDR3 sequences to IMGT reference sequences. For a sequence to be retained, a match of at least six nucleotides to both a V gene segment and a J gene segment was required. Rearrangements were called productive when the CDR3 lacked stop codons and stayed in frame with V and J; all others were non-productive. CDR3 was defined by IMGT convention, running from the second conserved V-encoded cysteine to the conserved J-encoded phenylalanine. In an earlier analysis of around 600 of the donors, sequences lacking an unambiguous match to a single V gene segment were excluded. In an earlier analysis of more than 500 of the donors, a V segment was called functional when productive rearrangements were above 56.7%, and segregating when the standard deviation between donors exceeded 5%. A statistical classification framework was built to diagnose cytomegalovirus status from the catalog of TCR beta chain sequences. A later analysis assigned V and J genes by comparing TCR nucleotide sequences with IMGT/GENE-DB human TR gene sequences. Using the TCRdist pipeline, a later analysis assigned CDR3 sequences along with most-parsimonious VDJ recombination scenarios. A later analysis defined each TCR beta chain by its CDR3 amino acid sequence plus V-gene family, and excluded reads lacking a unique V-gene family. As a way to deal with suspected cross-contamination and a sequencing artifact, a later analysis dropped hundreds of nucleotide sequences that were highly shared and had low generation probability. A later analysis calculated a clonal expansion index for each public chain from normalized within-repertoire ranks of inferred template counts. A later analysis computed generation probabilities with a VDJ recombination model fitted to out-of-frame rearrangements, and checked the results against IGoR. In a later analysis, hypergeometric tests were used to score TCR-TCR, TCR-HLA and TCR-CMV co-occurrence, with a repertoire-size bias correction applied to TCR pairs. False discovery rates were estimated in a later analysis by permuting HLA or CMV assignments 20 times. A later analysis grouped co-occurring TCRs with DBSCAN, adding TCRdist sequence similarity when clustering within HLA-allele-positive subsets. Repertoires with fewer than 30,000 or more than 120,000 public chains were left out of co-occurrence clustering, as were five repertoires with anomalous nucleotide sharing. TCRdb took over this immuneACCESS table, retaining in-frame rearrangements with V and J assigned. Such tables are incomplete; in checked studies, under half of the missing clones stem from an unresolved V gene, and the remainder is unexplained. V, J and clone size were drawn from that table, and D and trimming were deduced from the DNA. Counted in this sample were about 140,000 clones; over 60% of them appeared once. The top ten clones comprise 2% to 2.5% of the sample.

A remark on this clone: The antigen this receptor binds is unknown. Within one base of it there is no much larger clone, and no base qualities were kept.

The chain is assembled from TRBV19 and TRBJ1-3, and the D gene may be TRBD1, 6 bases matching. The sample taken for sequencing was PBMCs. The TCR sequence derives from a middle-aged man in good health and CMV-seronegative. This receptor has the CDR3 CASSIDRQGWNTIYF. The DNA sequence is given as TGTGCCAGTAGTATAGATCGGCAGGGGTGGAACACCATATATTTT.